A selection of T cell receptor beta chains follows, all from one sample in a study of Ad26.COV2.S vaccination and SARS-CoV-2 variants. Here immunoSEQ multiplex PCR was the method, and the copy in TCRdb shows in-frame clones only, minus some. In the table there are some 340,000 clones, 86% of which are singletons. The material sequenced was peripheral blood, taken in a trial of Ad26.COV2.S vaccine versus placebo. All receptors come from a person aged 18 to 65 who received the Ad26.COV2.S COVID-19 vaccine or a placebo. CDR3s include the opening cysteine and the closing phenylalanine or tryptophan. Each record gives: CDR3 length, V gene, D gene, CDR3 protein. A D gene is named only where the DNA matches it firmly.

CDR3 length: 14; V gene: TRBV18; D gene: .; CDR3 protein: CASSLRDPRRGYTF
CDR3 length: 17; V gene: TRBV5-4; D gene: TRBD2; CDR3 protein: CASSPATASGGAYEQFF
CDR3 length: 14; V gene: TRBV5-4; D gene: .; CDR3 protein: CASRLREGEETQYF
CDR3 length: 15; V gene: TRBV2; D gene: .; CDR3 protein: CASSEAGGRRETQYF
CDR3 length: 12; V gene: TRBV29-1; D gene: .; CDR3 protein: CSGQGFNYGYTF
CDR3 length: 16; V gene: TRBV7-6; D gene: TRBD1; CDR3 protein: CASSARLDRGDFGYTF
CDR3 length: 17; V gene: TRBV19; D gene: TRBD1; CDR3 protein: CASSIRVRQGGRGELFF
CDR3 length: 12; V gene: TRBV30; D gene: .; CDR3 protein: CAWIRFGTEAFF
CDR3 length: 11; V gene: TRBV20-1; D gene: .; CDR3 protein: CSARDRSEQYF
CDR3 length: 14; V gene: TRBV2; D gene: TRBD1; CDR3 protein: CASSLDRVGQPQHF
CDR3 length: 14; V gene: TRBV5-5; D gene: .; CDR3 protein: CASSLSLTSTEAFF
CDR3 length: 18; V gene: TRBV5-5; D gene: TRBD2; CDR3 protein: CASSSGSGRGSTYNEQFF
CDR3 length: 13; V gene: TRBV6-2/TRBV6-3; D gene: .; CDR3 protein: CASSPREYEKLFF
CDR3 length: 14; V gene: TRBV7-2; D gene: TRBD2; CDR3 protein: CASSLSGGVETQYF
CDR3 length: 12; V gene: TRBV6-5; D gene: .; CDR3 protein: CASNHRANEQYF
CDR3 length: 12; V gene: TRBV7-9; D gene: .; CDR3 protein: CASRSAQETQYF
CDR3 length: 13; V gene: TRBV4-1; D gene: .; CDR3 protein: CASSQGANTEAFF
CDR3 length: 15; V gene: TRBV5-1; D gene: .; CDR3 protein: CASSWGWQNPNEQFF
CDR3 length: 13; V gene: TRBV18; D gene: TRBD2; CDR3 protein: CASSPGLAGDQFF
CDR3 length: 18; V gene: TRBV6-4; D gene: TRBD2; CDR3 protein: CASSDSTGTSGGADTQYF
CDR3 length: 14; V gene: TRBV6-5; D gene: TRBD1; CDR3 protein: CASRGTGKNTEAFF
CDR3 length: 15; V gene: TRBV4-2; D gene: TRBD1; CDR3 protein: CASSQELTGGTEAFF
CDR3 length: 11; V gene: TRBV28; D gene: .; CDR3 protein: CASRERTEAFF
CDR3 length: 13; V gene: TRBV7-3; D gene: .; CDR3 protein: CASSQDGRYGYTF
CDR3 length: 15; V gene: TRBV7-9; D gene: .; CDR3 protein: CASSPRRGGNEKLFF
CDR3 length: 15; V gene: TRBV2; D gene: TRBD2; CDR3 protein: CASRGSAGGPVEQFF
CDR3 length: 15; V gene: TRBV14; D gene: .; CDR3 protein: CASSPSVGGNYGYTF
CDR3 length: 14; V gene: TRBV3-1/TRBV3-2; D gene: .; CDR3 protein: CASSSFNSNQPQHF
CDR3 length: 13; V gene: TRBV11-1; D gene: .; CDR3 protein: CASSSDFPSTQYF
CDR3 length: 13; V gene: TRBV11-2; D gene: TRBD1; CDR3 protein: CASSWGQGYEQYF
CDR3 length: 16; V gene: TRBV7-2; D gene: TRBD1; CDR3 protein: CASSLRTGGSSYEQYF
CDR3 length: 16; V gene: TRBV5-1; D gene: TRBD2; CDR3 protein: CASSFRTSGGAGELFF
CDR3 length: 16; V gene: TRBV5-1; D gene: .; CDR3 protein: CASSPIGRTDLGEQYF
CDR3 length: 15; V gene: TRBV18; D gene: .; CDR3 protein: CASSPQGWTSEKLFF
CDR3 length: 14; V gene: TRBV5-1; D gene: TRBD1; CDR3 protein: CASSIQGERDTQYF
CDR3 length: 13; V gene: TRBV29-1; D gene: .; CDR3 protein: CSVVPATNEKLFF
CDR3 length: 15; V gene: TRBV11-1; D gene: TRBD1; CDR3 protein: CASSSELDRGNEQFF
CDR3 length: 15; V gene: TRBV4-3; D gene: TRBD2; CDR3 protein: CASSQGLAGVNEQYF
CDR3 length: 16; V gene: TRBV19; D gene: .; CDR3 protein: CASTPLGGYSGNTIYF
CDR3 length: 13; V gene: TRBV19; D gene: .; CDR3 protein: CASSIDALGGYTF
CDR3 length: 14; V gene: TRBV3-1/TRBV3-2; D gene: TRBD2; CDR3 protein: CASRDSGGNDEQYF
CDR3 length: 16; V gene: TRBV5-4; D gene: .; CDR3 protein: CASSLGVGGESSEAFF
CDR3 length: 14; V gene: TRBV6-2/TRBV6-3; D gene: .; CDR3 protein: CASSYPTMNTEAFF
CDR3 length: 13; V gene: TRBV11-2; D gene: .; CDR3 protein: CASSLGLNNEQFF
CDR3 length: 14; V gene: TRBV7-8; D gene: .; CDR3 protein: CASSSRTQEFPLHF
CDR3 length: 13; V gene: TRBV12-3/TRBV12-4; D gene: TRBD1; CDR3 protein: CASSPPGGGELFF
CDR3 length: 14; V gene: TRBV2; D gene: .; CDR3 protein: CASSGTGGPGELFF
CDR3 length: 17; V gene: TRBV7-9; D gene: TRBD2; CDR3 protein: CASSLGVGGGTPYEQYF
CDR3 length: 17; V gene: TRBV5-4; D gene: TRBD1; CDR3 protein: CASSLRTGLGGANVLTF
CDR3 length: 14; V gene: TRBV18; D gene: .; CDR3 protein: CASSPTTIGETQYF
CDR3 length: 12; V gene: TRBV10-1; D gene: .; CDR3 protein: CASSEYPDTQYF
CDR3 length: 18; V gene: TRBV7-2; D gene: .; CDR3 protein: CASSLKGGLGSGNEKLFF
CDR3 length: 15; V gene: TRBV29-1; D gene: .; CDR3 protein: CSVFDNVKSSYEQYF
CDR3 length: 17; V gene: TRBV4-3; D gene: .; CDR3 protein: CASSQDSSGRLEDTQYF
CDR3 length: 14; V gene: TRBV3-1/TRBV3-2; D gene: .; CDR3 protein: CASSQARQGPVQHF
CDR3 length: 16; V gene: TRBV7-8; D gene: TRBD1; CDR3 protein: CASSWGQGAGTDTQYF
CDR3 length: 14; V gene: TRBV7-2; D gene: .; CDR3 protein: CASSLGGPNNEQFF
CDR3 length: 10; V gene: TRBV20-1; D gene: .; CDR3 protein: CSGVYNEQFF
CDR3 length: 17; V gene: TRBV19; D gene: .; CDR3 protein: CASSIRDFPGINYGYTF
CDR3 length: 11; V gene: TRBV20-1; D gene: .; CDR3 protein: CSAARAPEAFF